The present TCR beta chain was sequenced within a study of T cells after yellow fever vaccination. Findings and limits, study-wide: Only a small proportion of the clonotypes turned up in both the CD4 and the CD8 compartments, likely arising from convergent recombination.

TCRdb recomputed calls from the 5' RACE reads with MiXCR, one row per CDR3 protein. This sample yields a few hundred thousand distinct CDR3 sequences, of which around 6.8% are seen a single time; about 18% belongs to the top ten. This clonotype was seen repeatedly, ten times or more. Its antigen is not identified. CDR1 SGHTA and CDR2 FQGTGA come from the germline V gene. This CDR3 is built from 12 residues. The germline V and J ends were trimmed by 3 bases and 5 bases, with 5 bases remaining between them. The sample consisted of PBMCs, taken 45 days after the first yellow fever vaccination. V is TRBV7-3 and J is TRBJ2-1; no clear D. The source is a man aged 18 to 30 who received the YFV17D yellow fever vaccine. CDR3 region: CASSFRDNEQFF. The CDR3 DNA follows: TGTGCCAGCAGCTTTAGGGACAATGAGCAGTTCTTC.